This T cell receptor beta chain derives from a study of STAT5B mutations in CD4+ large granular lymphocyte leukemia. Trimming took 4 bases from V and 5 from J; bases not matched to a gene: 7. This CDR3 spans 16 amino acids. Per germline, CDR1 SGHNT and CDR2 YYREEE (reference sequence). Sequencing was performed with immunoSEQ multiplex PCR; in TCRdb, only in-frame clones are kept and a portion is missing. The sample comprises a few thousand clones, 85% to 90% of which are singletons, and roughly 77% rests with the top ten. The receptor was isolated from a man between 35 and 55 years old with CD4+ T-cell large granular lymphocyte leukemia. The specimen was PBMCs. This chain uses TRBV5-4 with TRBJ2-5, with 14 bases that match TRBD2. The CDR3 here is CASSLGLAGAGETQYF. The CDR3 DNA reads TGTGCCAGCAGCCTGGGACTAGCGGGGGCAGGGGAGACCCAGTACTTC.